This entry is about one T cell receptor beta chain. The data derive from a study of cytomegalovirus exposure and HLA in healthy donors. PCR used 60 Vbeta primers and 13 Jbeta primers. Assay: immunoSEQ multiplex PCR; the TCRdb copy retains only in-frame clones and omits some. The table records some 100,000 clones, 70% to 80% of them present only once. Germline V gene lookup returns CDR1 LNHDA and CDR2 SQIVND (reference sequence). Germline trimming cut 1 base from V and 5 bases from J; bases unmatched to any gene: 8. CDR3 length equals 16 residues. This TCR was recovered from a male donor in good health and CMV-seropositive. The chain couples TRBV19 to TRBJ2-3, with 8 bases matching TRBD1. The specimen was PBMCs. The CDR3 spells CASSIGGQGGRDTQYF. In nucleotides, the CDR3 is TGTGCCAGTAGTATAGGAGGACAGGGTGGGAGAGATACGCAGTATTTT.